This TCR beta chain was observed in a study of T-cell memory formation after mild COVID-19. Whole-study findings and limits: Chiefly within CM and EM were the contracting CD4+ clones; CD8+ ones were within EMRA. There was a balanced CD4/CD8 profile in clones contracting day 15 to 85, and later expanders leaned CD4+.

This clonotype has only a few counts. No antigen is known for it. TCRdb re-called the 5' RACE reads through MiXCR, storing one row per CDR3 protein. The table has more than 200,000 distinct CDR3 sequences, approximately 16% seen once. Trimming left V 0 bases short and J 2 bases short, with 13 bases between. This CDR3 spans 15 amino acids. Germline values: CDR1 DFQATT, CDR2 SNEGSKA (reference sequence). The clonotype comes from a man aged 18 to 29 who had mild COVID-19 (a few samples of this study predate the infection). Cell type and time point are not known. The chain employs TRBV20-1 and TRBJ1-1; D may be TRBD1 (6 bases). Sequencing used PBMCs or a T cell subset sorted from them (not recorded which). CDR3 bases: TGCAGTGCTAGAGATTGGGGGGGCCCCAACACTGAAGCTTTCTTT. This gives the protein CSARDWGGPNTEAFF.